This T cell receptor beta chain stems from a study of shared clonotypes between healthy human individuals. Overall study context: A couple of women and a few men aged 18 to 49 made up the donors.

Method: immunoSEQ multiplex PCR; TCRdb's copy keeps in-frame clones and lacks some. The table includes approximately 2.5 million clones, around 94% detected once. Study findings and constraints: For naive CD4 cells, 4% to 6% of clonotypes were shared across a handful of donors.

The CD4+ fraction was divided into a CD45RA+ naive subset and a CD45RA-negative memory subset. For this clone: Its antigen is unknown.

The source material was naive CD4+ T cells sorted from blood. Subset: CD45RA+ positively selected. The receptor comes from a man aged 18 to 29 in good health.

In DNA form, the CDR3 reads TGTGCCTGGAGTAACAGGGCTGCCTATGGCTACACCTTC. It yields the protein CAWSNRAAYGYTF. The V call is TRBV30, the J call TRBJ1-2; TRBD1 is a possible D gene (6 bases). Trimming left V 2 bases short and J 4 bases short, with 11 bases between. CDR3 length: 13 amino acids. Per germline, CDR1 GTSNPN and CDR2 SVGIG (reference sequence).